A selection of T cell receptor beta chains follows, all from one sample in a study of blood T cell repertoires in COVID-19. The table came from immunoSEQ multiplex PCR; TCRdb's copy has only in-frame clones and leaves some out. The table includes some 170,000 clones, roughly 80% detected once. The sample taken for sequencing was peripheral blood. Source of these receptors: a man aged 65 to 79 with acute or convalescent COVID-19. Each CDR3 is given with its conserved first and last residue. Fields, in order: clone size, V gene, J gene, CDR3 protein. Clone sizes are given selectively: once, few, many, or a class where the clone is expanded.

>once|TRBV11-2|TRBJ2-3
CASSPVGGANTDTQYF
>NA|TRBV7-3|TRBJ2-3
CASNMGTDTQYF
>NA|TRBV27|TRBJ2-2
CASSFSGTATGELFF
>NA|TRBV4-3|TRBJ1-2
CASSQAGTSYDYGYTF
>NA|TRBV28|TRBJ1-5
CASTEAGGADGNQPQHF
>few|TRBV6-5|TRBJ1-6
CASSWGRANSPLHF
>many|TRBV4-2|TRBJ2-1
CASSQDLRGGGHNEQFF
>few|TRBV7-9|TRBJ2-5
CASSFRETQYF
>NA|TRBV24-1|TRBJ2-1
CATSDFTSGRAGNEQFF
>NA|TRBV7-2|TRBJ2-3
CASSLVLAGSSSTDTQYF
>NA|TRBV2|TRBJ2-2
CASNVGGENTGELFF
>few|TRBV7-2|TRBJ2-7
CASSLVDRGYEQYF
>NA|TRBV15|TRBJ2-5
CATSVTGFQETQYF
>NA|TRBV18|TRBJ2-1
CASSPGLAGGNEQFF
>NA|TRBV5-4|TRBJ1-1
CASSLQGIEAFF
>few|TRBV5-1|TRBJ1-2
CASSLAHTGSNGYTF
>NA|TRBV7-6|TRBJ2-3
CASSSIRASTDTQYF
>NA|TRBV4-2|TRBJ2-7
CASSQSGGAYEQYF
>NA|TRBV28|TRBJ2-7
CASSSPGTDRQQYF
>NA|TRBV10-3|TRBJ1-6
CAISEYQAASLDSPLHF
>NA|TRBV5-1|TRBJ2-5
CASSLPSGGYQETQYF
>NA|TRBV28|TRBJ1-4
CASSGQPFTTNEKLFF
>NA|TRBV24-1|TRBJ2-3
CATSDLSGTLGTDTQYF
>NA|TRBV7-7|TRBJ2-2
CASSLDSAYTGELFF
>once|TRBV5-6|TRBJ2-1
CASSLYWSNEQFF
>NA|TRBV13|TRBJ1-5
CASSLGGPGNQPQHF
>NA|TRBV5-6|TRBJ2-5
CASSLNRVLETQYF
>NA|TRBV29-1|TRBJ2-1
CSAAHSGSNEQFF
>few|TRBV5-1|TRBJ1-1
CASSPQGGYTEAFF
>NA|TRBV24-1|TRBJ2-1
CATSDLQLNHTESSYNEQFF
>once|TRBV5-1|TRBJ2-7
CASSLLPGSYEQYF
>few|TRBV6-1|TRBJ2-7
CASSESSRYEQYF
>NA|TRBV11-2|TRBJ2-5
CASSLAATGQETQYF
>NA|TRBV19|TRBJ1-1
CASRAGGVIAVNTEAFF
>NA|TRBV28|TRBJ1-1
CASRPTTGTGTEAFF
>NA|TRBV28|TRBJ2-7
CASSSTDRGYEQYF
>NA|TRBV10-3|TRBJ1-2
CAISELRGGYTF
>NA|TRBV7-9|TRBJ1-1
CASSRPGGYTEAFF
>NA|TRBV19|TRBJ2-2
CASQRGGSLSAGELFF
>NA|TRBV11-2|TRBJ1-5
CASSLGQGNQPQHF
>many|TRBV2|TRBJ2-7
CASSYTGNYEQYF
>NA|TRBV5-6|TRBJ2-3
CASSRRLAGGPIDTQYF